The 25 T cell receptor beta chains given below trace back to one sample, sequenced in a study of shared clonotypes between healthy human individuals. TCRdb's copy holds only in-frame clones and misses some; the assay was immunoSEQ multiplex PCR. The sample consists of 600,000 to 750,000 clones, approximately 77% of them appearing once. Sequences were obtained from memory CD4+ T cells sorted from blood. Subset meaning: CD45RA-negative fraction. These receptors were obtained from a woman in her 30s in good health.

In its sample, this clone was seen once. The V gene is TRBV12-5, the J gene TRBJ2-1, with 8 bases lining up with TRBD1. Germline values: CDR1 LGHNT, CDR2 FRNRAP. The CDR3 is 14 amino acids. V lost 5 bases to trimming and J lost 5 bases; unmatched junction nucleotides: 5. The chain's CDR3 is CASGRTGSHNEQFF. The CDR3 nucleotides read TGTGCTAGTGGTCGGACAGGGAGCCACAATGAGCAGTTCTTC. Variable domain in full (rest from reference TRBV12-5 and TRBJ2-1): DARVTQTPRHKVTEMGQEVTMRCQPILGHNTVFWYRQTMMQGLELLAYFRNRAPLDDSGMPKDRFSAEMPDATLATLKIQPSEPRDSAVYFCASGRTGSHNEQFFGPGTRLTVL.

The gene calls are TRBV4-2 and TRBJ2-3, with D maybe TRBD2 (6 bases). The CDR3 extends over 20 amino acids. Germline lookup yields CDR1 LGHNA and CDR2 YNFKEQ. V was shortened by 0 bases and J by 0 bases, with 22 bases between the two germline ends. CDR3 nucleotide sequence: TGTGCCAGCAGCCAAGATTATCAGAGCGGGTCCACCCCTAGCACAGATACGCAGTATTTT. It is translated as CASSQDYQSGSTPSTDTQYF.

CDR3 DNA sequence: TGCGCCAGCAGCTCCCTGAGGTCAGATACGCAGTATTTT. Amino acid sequence: CASSSLRSDTQYF. This chain joins TRBV5-1 and TRBJ2-3; the D is unclear. CDR3 length equals 13 residues. Germline assignment: CDR1 SGHRS and CDR2 YFSETQ. The germline V and J ends were trimmed by 3 bases and 4 bases, with 9 bases remaining between them.

V gene TRBV2 combines with J gene TRBJ2-1; 11 bases fit TRBD2. V lost 5 bases to trimming and J lost 6 bases; unmatched junction nucleotides: 6. Germline CDR1 and CDR2: SNHLY and FYNNEI. The CDR3 sequence is 15 residues long. In DNA form, the CDR3 reads TGTGCCAGCAGTCTACTAGCGGGAGCGGGCAATGAGCAGTTCTTC. As protein: CASSLLAGAGNEQFF.

Concerning this clone: The sample carries other DNA sequences with the same CDR3. The genes are TRBV10-2 and TRBJ2-7; 10 bases match TRBD2. The junction had 4 bases not matched to a gene; V was cut back by 2 bases and J by 6 bases. Germline V CDR1 and CDR2: WSHSY, SAAADI. This CDR3 has 14 amino acids. The CDR3 sequence is CASSEAAGGLEQYF. For the CDR3, the DNA is TGCGCCAGCAGTGAGGCAGCGGGAGGGCTCGAGCAGTACTTC.

The J gene is TRBJ1-2, the V gene TRBV29-1; D remains ambiguous. Germline CDR1 is SQVTM and CDR2 is ANQGSEA. The CDR3 runs 13 residues. Trimming cost V 3 bases and J 4 bases, with 12 bases left between them. The CDR3 nucleotides are TGCAGCGTTGAGGCGGGAATCCGCTATGGCTACACCTTC. It codes for CSVEAGIRYGYTF.

The chain combines TRBV19 with TRBJ2-5; 12 bases align to TRBD2. V lost 4 bases, J lost 2 bases, and 5 bases stayed unmatched. The CDR3 extends over 16 amino acids. Germline CDR1 LNHDA, CDR2 SQIVND (reference sequence). The CDR3 loop is CASSKEGLAGQETQYF. CDR3 DNA: TGTGCCAGTAGTAAAGAAGGACTAGCGGGGCAAGAGACCCAGTACTTC.

This clone came up a few times. At the DNA level, this CDR3 is encoded by other sequences in the same sample as well. The genes are TRBV18 and TRBJ1-5, with D possibly matching TRBD1 (5 bases). This CDR3 is built from 15 residues. Trimming removed 1 base at V and 3 bases at J, with 10 bases between. Germline loops: CDR1 KGHSH, CDR2 LQKENI. This chain's CDR3 is CASSPLGQDNQPQHF. The CDR3 DNA sequence: TGTGCCAGCTCACCACTGGGGCAGGACAATCAGCCCCAGCATTTT.

This clone appeared a single time. The chain combines TRBV11-2 with TRBJ2-3; D not resolved. CDR1 is SGHAT and CDR2 is FQNNGV in the germline V gene. Trimming shortened V by 1 base and J by 1 base, and 15 bases separated the two germline ends. CDR3 size: 17 residues. CDR3 protein: CASSLVSPAFGTDTQYF. CDR3 in DNA: TGTGCCAGCAGCTTAGTTAGCCCCGCTTTTGGCACAGATACGCAGTATTTT.

This clone was picked up a small number of times. Other DNA variants within this sample encode the same CDR3. The chain combines TRBV7-3 with TRBJ1-1; D is unclear. This CDR3 is 13 amino acids long. Germline assignment: CDR1 SGHTA and CDR2 FQGTGA. V lost 4 bases and J 3 bases, leaving 9 bases between the germline ends. CDR3 amino acids: CASSSQRDTEAFF. CDR3 nucleotide sequence: TGTGCCAGCAGCTCCCAAAGGGACACTGAAGCTTTCTTT.

This chain links TRBV18 with TRBJ2-1, with D possibly being TRBD2 (5 bases). Trimming removed 8 bases at V and 1 base at J, with 18 bases between. The CDR3 runs 16 residues. CDR1 KGHSH and CDR2 LQKENI come from the germline V gene. The CDR3 loop is CASTSASPGSYNEQFF. CDR3 bases: TGTGCCAGCACCTCTGCTAGCCCGGGGTCCTACAATGAGCAGTTCTTC.

The chain uses TRBV4-1 and TRBJ2-2, with D maybe TRBD2 (6 bases). CDR1 is MGHRA, CDR2 YSYEKL, per germline. The V and J ends lost 1 base and 3 bases respectively, with 12 bases between them. The CDR3 spans 16 residues. The CDR3 here is CASSQGLGLYTGELFF. CDR3 bases: TGCGCCAGCAGCCAAGGATTGGGACTTTACACCGGGGAGCTGTTTTTT.

This clone was recorded only once. The same CDR3 is also encoded by other DNA sequences in this sample. The V and J genes are TRBV18 and TRBJ2-5; no clear D gene. The germline V and J ends were trimmed by 1 base and 5 bases, with 8 bases remaining between them. The germline gives CDR1 KGHSH, CDR2 LQKENI. This CDR3 is 13 amino acids long. The CDR3 loop reads CASSPQGRETQYF. The CDR3 nucleotides read TGTGCCAGCTCACCACAGGGTAGGGAGACCCAGTACTTC.

The J gene is TRBJ2-7, the V gene TRBV5-1; 8 positions match TRBD2. CDR1 and CDR2 (germline): SGHRS, YFSETQ. The CDR3 totals 15 residues. Unmatched junction bases numbered 7, after V lost 0 bases and J lost 5 bases. The CDR3 coding sequence is TGCGCCAGCAGCTTGGTTCTAGCGGGCCGCGACGAGCAGTACTTC. Amino acid sequence: CASSLVLAGRDEQYF. Together with reference TRBV5-1 and TRBJ2-7, the CDR3 gives the full variable domain: KAGVTQTPRYLIKTRGQQVTLSCSPISGHRSVSWYQQTPGQGLQFLFEYFSETQRNKGNFPGRFSGRQFSNSRSEMNVSTLELGDSALYLCASSLVLAGRDEQYFGPGTRLTVT.

The J gene is TRBJ1-5, the V gene TRBV19; the D is unclear. Trimming removed 2 bases from V and 7 bases from J, with 15 bases in between. Germline lookup yields CDR1 LNHDA and CDR2 SQIVND (reference sequence). The CDR3 has 15 amino acids. The CDR3 sequence: CASSIQSSTRQPQHF. The CDR3 nucleotides read TGTGCCAGTAGTATACAAAGCAGTACTCGGCAGCCCCAGCATTTT.

Worth noting for this clone: At the DNA level, this CDR3 is encoded by other sequences in the same sample as well. The genes are TRBV5-4 and TRBJ1-1, with 7 bases fitting TRBD1. The CDR3 has 14 residues. V was pared by 5 bases and J by 2 bases, with 6 bases of the junction left unmatched. CDR1 and CDR2 from the germline V gene are SGHNT and YYREEE (reference sequence). Here the CDR3 DNA reads TGTGCCAGCAGGCCAGGGGGGGAAAACACTGAAGCTTTCTTT. Encoded protein: CASRPGGENTEAFF.

The chain joins TRBV29-1 to TRBJ2-1; tentative D call: TRBD1 (6 bases). CDR1 SQVTM and CDR2 ANQGSEA come from the germline V gene. V lost 4 bases to trimming and J lost 7 bases, with 14 bases between them. This CDR3 region has 13 residues. The CDR3 loop is CSVGGQSGNEQFF. CDR3 nucleotides: TGCAGCGTTGGAGGACAGTCGGGTAATGAGCAGTTCTTC.

V gene TRBV6-1 combines with J gene TRBJ2-3; possible D gene TRBD2, 5 bases. Trimming pared 2 bases from V and 1 base from J, leaving 10 bases between. The CDR3 consists of 15 residues. The germline V gene encodes CDR1 MNHNS and CDR2 SASEGT. The CDR3 reads CASSESWGGTDTQYF. CDR3 in DNA: TGTGCCAGCAGTGAATCTTGGGGAGGCACAGATACGCAGTATTTT.

V and J are TRBV9 and TRBJ2-1; D is unresolved. The CDR3 length is 15 residues. Trimming shortened V by 0 bases and J by 0 bases, and 7 bases separated the two germline ends. Germline V gene lookup returns CDR1 SGDLS and CDR2 YYNGEE. CDR3 loop: CASSVGVGSYNEQFF. CDR3 nucleotides: TGTGCCAGCAGCGTAGGGGTAGGCTCCTACAATGAGCAGTTCTTC.

The rearrangement joins TRBV18 to TRBJ2-2; D is uncertain. The CDR3 extends over 12 amino acids. Germline V gene sequence: CDR1 KGHSH, CDR2 LQKENI. V was pared by 1 base and J by 7 bases, with 4 bases between. The CDR3 nucleotides read TGTGCCAGCTCACCACGAGGCGGGGAGCTGTTTTTT. Translated, it gives CASSPRGGELFF.

This clone turned up a few times. V gene TRBV18 combines with J gene TRBJ1-2; the D gene is possibly TRBD1 (5 bases). The CDR3 is 15 amino acids. The germline V gene encodes CDR1 KGHSH and CDR2 LQKENI. V lost 0 bases and J 4 bases, leaving 12 bases between the germline ends. The chain's CDR3 is CASSPPGAGGYGYTF. DNA for the CDR3: TGTGCCAGCTCACCACCAGGTGCTGGGGGCTATGGCTACACCTTC.

This clone was recorded a few times. The V and J genes are TRBV7-9 and TRBJ2-3; 8 bases fit TRBD1. Trimming at V came to 6 bases and at J to 2 bases, leaving 4 bases not matched to a gene. The CDR3 consists of 14 residues. CDR1 is SEHNR and CDR2 is FQNEAQ in the germline V gene (reference sequence). CDR3 nucleotide sequence: TGTGCCAGCAGGGACAGGGAATACACAGATACGCAGTATTTT. It codes for CASRDREYTDTQYF.

This clone has at least ten counts. The CDR3 loop is CASSPSGGWDEKLFF. The CDR3 DNA is TGTGCCAGCAGCCCGTCGGGAGGGTGGGATGAAAAACTGTTTTTT. The rearrangement links TRBV7-9 to TRBJ1-4, with D unresolved. The V gene's germline CDR1 is SEHNR and CDR2 FQNEAQ (reference sequence). V dropped 5 bases and J dropped 6 bases, with 16 bases sitting between them. This CDR3 is 15 amino acids long.

The chain is built from TRBV7-9 and TRBJ1-2, with D tentatively TRBD1 (6 bases). The V gene lost 5 bases and the J gene lost 4 bases, with 14 bases spanning the gap. This CDR3 has 14 residues. Germline V lookup: CDR1 SEHNR, CDR2 FQNEAQ (reference sequence). In nucleotides, the CDR3 is TGTGCCAGCAGCCCCGACAGGAGCCCCTATGGCTACACCTTC. Protein product: CASSPDRSPYGYTF.

J is TRBJ2-2 and V is TRBV4-2; D gene unclear. The V end was cut by 1 base, the J end by 7 bases, with 16 bases between. Germline values: CDR1 LGHNA, CDR2 YNFKEQ. This CDR3 spans 16 amino acids. CDR3 coding DNA: TGTGCCAGCAGCCAAGCAGCGACTCCTAAGGACGGGGAGCTGTTTTTT. Its translation is CASSQAATPKDGELFF.